This T cell receptor beta chain derives from a study of blood T cells in healthy people across ages. Study-level results: The diversity estimates, figures obtained from one million T cells, were considered underestimates.

Germline V gene lookup returns CDR1 SGHAT and CDR2 FQNNGV. CDR3 length: 18 residues. Alongside a J-beta primer mix, a sample-barcoded 5' primer served in a second PCR lasting roughly 6 to 11 cycles. TCRdb ran MiXCR on the 5' RACE reads and lists one entry per CDR3 protein. The data show about 1,600,000 distinct CDR3 sequences, roughly 40% seen once. As concerns this clonotype: Its antigen remains unknown. The germline gene is not matched at one end of the junction; a read error may be the cause.

Researchers collected roughly 10 milliliters of peripheral blood from every single donor. The genes are TRBV11-2 and TRBJ1-6; D is undetermined. The sequenced sample was blood. This clonotype was sampled from a woman aged 18-30 years in good health. CDR3 sequence reads: CASSHIHVSAAGNSSLHF. CDR3 DNA sequence: TGTGCCAGCAGCCACATCCACGTCTCAGCCGCTGGGAATTCATCCCTCCACTTT.